The table lists the clone carrying this TCR beta chain with a few counts. Its antigen is unidentified. The sample comes from a study of beta chain features in type 1 diabetes. Study outcomes and limitations: All four CD4+ subsets of Type 1 diabetes patients contained TCRB CDR3s that were moderately but significantly shorter. More deletions and fewer insertions at VDJ junctions were found in patients with type 1 diabetes. Sequencing from cDNA could over-represent high-TCR-expressing cells.

The V and J ends lost 7 bases and 5 bases respectively, with 15 bases between them. CDR1 and CDR2 (germline): SQVTM, ANQGSEA. The CDR3 sequence is 12 residues long. Every isolated RNA sample was fully reverse transcribed, so sequencing captured expressed TCRB transcripts. About 4 million reads per sample were averaged for naive, central memory and regulatory samples. Assay: immunoSEQ multiplex PCR; the TCRdb copy retains only in-frame clones and omits some. The top ten clones hold around 0.029% of a sample with 200,000 to 300,000 clones, roughly 22% of them seen once. This TCR derives from a woman aged 40 to 55 with type 1 diabetes. Sequenced input: naive CD4+ T cells from blood. J is TRBJ2-7 and V is TRBV29-1, with a weak D call TRBD2 (6 bases). The CDR3 loop is CSATAGSDEQYF. DNA for the CDR3: TGCAGCGCAACTGCGGGGTCAGACGAGCAGTACTTC.